Listed here are 30 T cell receptor beta chains from one sample, sequenced in a study of CD8 T cells in Susac syndrome. Reverse transcription of roughly 0.5 to 1 ug RNA used random hexamers. MiXCR, applied by TCRdb to the immunoSEQ multiplex PCR reads, yields one record per CDR3 protein. This sample has about 240,000 distinct CDR3 sequences; about 96% occur once, and the top ten carry approximately 0.094%. The material sequenced was CD4+ T cells from PBMCs. These receptors were collected from a human donor with Susac syndrome.

The chain links TRBV29-1 to TRBJ1-1, with D possibly TRBD1 on 5 matching bases. CDR1 SQVTM and CDR2 ANQGSEA come from the germline V gene. The V and J ends lost 3 bases and 2 bases respectively, with 7 bases between them. The CDR3 contains 12 residues. Here the CDR3 DNA reads TGCAGCGTTGACGGGGACAACACTGAAGCTTTCTTT. Amino acids: CSVDGDNTEAFF.

The V call is TRBV20-1, the J call TRBJ2-1; possible D gene TRBD2, 6 bases. This CDR3 region has 14 residues. CDR1 DFQATT and CDR2 SNEGSKA come from the germline V gene (reference sequence). Deletions cut 1 base from V and 8 bases from J, with 15 bases between. The CDR3 here is CSARALAFFDEQFF. In DNA, the CDR3 is TGCAGTGCTAGAGCGCTAGCGTTCTTCGATGAGCAGTTCTTC.

The CDR3 DNA follows: TGTGCCAGCAGTCCAGCCGCACTGCGTGGCTACACCTTC. As protein: CASSPAALRGYTF. The rearrangement uses TRBV12-3 or TRBV12-4 and TRBJ1-2, with D unresolved. CDR3 size: 13 residues. Deletions cut 5 bases from V and 7 bases from J, with 14 bases between.

This chain uses TRBV29-1 with TRBJ1-2; D is unclear. Germline CDR1 and CDR2: SQVTM and ANQGSEA. The CDR3 has 11 amino acids. The V gene lost 3 bases and the J gene lost 6 bases, with 8 bases spanning the gap. The CDR3 region is CSVEASHGYTF. CDR3 nucleotide sequence: TGCAGCGTTGAGGCTTCCCATGGCTACACCTTC.

The V call is TRBV10-3, the J call TRBJ2-6; no reliable D call. The CDR3 totals 13 residues. Trimming left V 10 bases short and J 0 bases short, with 7 bases between. Germline V gene data show CDR1 as ENHRY and CDR2 as SYGVKD. The CDR3 loop is CATGYSGANVLTF. The CDR3 DNA is TGTGCCACCGGTTACTCTGGGGCCAACGTCCTGACTTTC.

The genes are TRBV28 and TRBJ2-7; TRBD2 aligns across 9 bases. CDR3 length equals 15 residues. Germline CDR1 and CDR2: MDHEN and SYDVKM. Trimming cost V 5 bases and J 2 bases; bases outside gene matches: 7. CDR3 sequence: CASSPQASGTYEQYF. The CDR3 nucleotides read TGTGCCAGCAGTCCCCAAGCTAGCGGGACCTACGAGCAGTACTTC.

The rearrangement uses TRBV18 and TRBJ1-2, with unresolved D. Germline V lookup: CDR1 KGHSH, CDR2 LQKENI. This CDR3 is 17 amino acids long. Between the trimmed V and J ends, which lost 3 bases and 3 bases, there was a span of 20 bases. CDR3 nucleotides: TGTGCCAGCTCACCGAAAAATGCTGGGATCGACCACTATGGCTACACCTTC. Translating gives CASSPKNAGIDHYGYTF.

The rearrangement links TRBV18 to TRBJ2-3, with D unresolved. V was trimmed by 4 bases and J by 5 bases, leaving 10 bases between them. CDR3 length: 13 amino acids. Per the germline V gene, CDR1 is KGHSH and CDR2 is LQKENI. The CDR3 protein is CASSLLGLDTQYF. The DNA of the CDR3 is TGTGCCAGCTCACTCCTCGGCTTAGATACGCAGTATTTT.

This rearrangement joins TRBV29-1 to TRBJ2-7; 8 nucleotides line up with TRBD1. This CDR3 is 13 amino acids long. Trimming cost V 4 bases and J 6 bases; bases outside gene matches: 8. Germline V CDR1 and CDR2: SQVTM, ANQGSEA. In DNA form, the CDR3 reads TGCAGCGTTGGGGCAGGGGGCTTCGGCGAGCAGTACTTC. The encoded protein is CSVGAGGFGEQYF.

V gene TRBV12-5 combines with J gene TRBJ1-1; the D gene is possibly TRBD1 (6 bases). V was cut by 2 bases and J by 5 bases, with 12 bases left in between. The germline V gene has CDR1 LGHNT and CDR2 FRNRAP. There are 14 residues in the CDR3. The chain's CDR3 is CASGLTGQYTEAFF. The CDR3 DNA is TGTGCTAGTGGTTTGACAGGACAGTATACTGAAGCTTTCTTT.

The genes are TRBV14 and TRBJ2-5, with a possible D match to TRBD2 (5 bases). The V end lost 4 bases, the J end lost 5 bases, and 20 bases lay between the germline ends. The germline gives CDR1 SGHDN, CDR2 FVKESK. The CDR3 has 16 amino acids. Here the CDR3 reads CASSLFLTSGGETQYF. As DNA, the CDR3 is TGTGCCAGCAGCCTATTTCTGACAAGCGGCGGGGAGACCCAGTACTTC. Based on the CDR3 plus reference TRBV14 and TRBJ2-5, the full variable domain is EAGVTQFPSHSVIEKGQTVTLRCDPISGHDNLYWYRRVMGKEIKFLLHFVKESKQDESGMPNNRFLAERTGGTYSTLKVQPAELEDSGVYFCASSLFLTSGGETQYFGPGTRLLVL.

This sequence joins TRBV4-1 and TRBJ1-1, with D tentatively TRBD1 (5 bases). CDR1 MGHRA and CDR2 YSYEKL come from the germline V gene. Trimming shortened V by 0 bases and J by 5 bases, and 16 bases separated the two germline ends. The CDR3 runs 16 residues. CDR3 amino acids: CASSQDGARLRTEAFF. The CDR3, as DNA: TGCGCCAGCAGCCAAGACGGGGCAAGGCTAAGGACTGAAGCTTTCTTT.

The chain carries TRBV5-4 and TRBJ2-1; D perhaps matches TRBD1 (6 bases). The V end was cut by 4 bases, the J end by 9 bases, with 11 bases between. CDR1 SGHNT and CDR2 YYREEE come from the germline V gene (reference sequence). The CDR3 length is 12 residues. CDR3 protein: CASSTTGFEQFF. CDR3 in DNA: TGTGCCAGCAGCACCACAGGGTTTGAGCAGTTCTTC.

J is TRBJ2-7 and V is TRBV3-1; 7 bases match TRBD2. From germline, CDR1 is LGHDT and CDR2 YNNKEL (reference sequence). This CDR3 contains 14 residues. The trim removed 4 bases at V and 3 bases at J, leaving 6 bases unmatched. The CDR3: CASSPSGTIYEQYF. CDR3 nucleotide sequence: TGTGCCAGCAGCCCCTCCGGGACTATCTACGAGCAGTACTTC.

The V gene is TRBV29-1, the J gene TRBJ1-2; D is perhaps TRBD1 (5 bases). Trimming left V 7 bases short and J 4 bases short, with 19 bases between. The CDR3 totals 14 residues. Looked up from germline, CDR1 is SQVTM and CDR2 is ANQGSEA. The CDR3 spells CSAAPGGASYGYTF. DNA for the CDR3: TGCAGCGCCGCCCCCGGCGGGGCCAGCTATGGCTACACCTTC.

The V and J genes are TRBV14 and TRBJ2-2; D is uncertain. V was cut by 4 bases and J by 8 bases, with 8 bases left in between. Germline loops: CDR1 SGHDN, CDR2 FVKESK. CDR3 length: 12 amino acids. The CDR3 sequence is CASSLIEGELFF. CDR3 coding DNA: TGTGCCAGCAGCCTCATCGAGGGGGAGCTGTTTTTT.

This sequence joins TRBV29-1 and TRBJ2-5; D remains unclear. The CDR3 totals 12 residues. Trimming cost V 1 base and J 2 bases, with 5 bases left between them. Germline V gives CDR1 SQVTM, CDR2 ANQGSEA. The CDR3 sequence: CSVEVRQETQYF. Written as DNA, the CDR3 is TGCAGCGTTGAAGTCAGACAAGAGACCCAGTACTTC.

J is TRBJ1-2 and V is TRBV25-1; the match to TRBD1 covers 8 bases. Germline V lookup: CDR1 MGHDK, CDR2 SYGVNS. There are 15 residues in the CDR3. Trimming cost V 1 base and J 8 bases; bases outside gene matches: 9. The CDR3 DNA reads TGTGCCAGCAGTGAATCCCCCCCCCGACAGGGGGGCTACACCTTC. Its protein product is CASSESPPRQGGYTF.

CDR3: CSGARDYNEQFF. As DNA, the CDR3 is TGCAGCGGCGCCAGGGACTACAATGAGCAGTTCTTC. This rearrangement joins TRBV29-1 to TRBJ2-1; maybe TRBD1 (5 bases). Trimming stripped 7 bases from V and 3 bases from J, with 10 bases between. CDR3 length: 12 amino acids. CDR1 and CDR2 from the germline V gene are SQVTM and ANQGSEA.

The V and J genes are TRBV29-1 and TRBJ2-1; tentative D call: TRBD1 (6 bases). With 3 bases removed from V and 2 bases from J, the gap between germline ends came to 11 bases. This CDR3 region has 14 residues. Germline CDR1 is SQVTM and CDR2 is ANQGSEA. The CDR3 nucleotides are TGCAGCGTTGACTCAGGGGCTACCTACAATGAGCAGTTCTTC. Translated: CSVDSGATYNEQFF.

V usage is TRBV4-1 and J usage is TRBJ2-7; 9 bases line up with TRBD1. The CDR3 spans 15 residues. Trimming at V came to 5 bases and at J to 0 bases, leaving 5 bases not matched to a gene. Per the germline V gene, CDR1 is MGHRA and CDR2 is YSYEKL. The CDR3 is CASSKGQGPSYEQYF. The CDR3, as DNA: TGCGCCAGCAGCAAGGGACAGGGCCCCTCCTACGAGCAGTACTTC.

V and J are TRBV27 and TRBJ1-5; D remains unclear. The CDR3 runs 13 residues. V lost 4 bases and J 6 bases, leaving 10 bases between the germline ends. Germline assignment: CDR1 MNHEY and CDR2 SMNVEV (reference sequence). CDR3 sequence: CASSYYGFQPQHF. As DNA, the CDR3 is TGTGCCAGCAGTTATTACGGGTTTCAGCCCCAGCATTTT.

This chain uses TRBV3-1 with TRBJ2-1; D ambiguous. The ends were cut back, 0 bases at V and 5 bases at J, with 8 bases in the middle. The CDR3 consists of 14 residues. The germline V gene encodes CDR1 LGHDT and CDR2 YNNKEL (reference sequence). The CDR3 region has the DNA TGTGCCAGCAGCCAAGAGGGCCTTAACAATGAGCAGTTCTTC. Translation: CASSQEGLNNEQFF.

The rearrangement links TRBV5-4 to TRBJ1-2; D uncertain. V gave up 1 base and J gave up 2 bases, with 12 bases separating them. This CDR3 is built from 15 residues. The germline CDR1 and CDR2 sequences are SGHNT and YYREEE (reference sequence). DNA for the CDR3: TGTGCCAGCAGCTTGAAAGGGCGGTGGAACTATGGCTACACCTTC. It yields the protein CASSLKGRWNYGYTF.

The V call is TRBV20-1, the J call TRBJ2-7, with D perhaps assigned TRBD1 or TRBD2 (6 bases each). Trimming took off 3 bases at V and 1 base at J, with 16 bases between the two ends. The CDR3 extends over 15 amino acids. The germline gives CDR1 DFQATT, CDR2 SNEGSKA (reference sequence). CDR3 coding DNA: TGCAGTGCTAGTGGACGGGCGGGACAATCCTACGAGCAGTACTTC. This gives the protein CSASGRAGQSYEQYF.

The V call is TRBV5-1, the J call TRBJ2-7, with 9 positions matching TRBD1. The germline V gene encodes CDR1 SGHRS and CDR2 YFSETQ. V lost 4 bases, J lost 6 bases, and 14 bases stayed unmatched. The CDR3 has 16 amino acids. CDR3 residues: CASSAGQGPLYGEQYF. DNA of the CDR3: TGCGCCAGCAGCGCGGGACAGGGCCCCCTCTATGGCGAGCAGTACTTC.

The rearrangement links TRBV7-9 to TRBJ2-6; D is undetermined. V shed 2 bases and J shed 2 bases, with 4 bases lying between them. CDR1 is SEHNR and CDR2 is FQNEAQ in the germline V gene (reference sequence). The CDR3 runs to 14 residues. The CDR3 DNA sequence: TGTGCCAGCAGCTTACAGGCTGGGGCCAACGTCCTGACTTTC. This codes for CASSLQAGANVLTF.

The chain links TRBV18 to TRBJ1-3; weak D call: TRBD1 (5 bases). Germline loops: CDR1 KGHSH, CDR2 LQKENI. The V end lost 0 bases, the J end lost 0 bases, and 12 bases lay between the germline ends. The CDR3 length is 17 residues. DNA of the CDR3: TGTGCCAGCTCACCACCTAGAGCGGGACTCTCTGGAAACACCATATATTTT. Its translation: CASSPPRAGLSGNTIYF.

The chain carries TRBV4-2 and TRBJ2-6, with D unresolved. The V gene's germline CDR1 is LGHNA and CDR2 YNFKEQ. The CDR3 sequence is 16 residues long. V lost 0 bases and J 4 bases, leaving 10 bases between the germline ends. The CDR3, as DNA: TGTGCCAGCAGCCAAGACGGGTCAGGAGGGGCCAACGTCCTGACTTTC. Amino acids: CASSQDGSGGANVLTF.

V gene TRBV6-1 combines with J gene TRBJ2-7; TRBD1 aligns across 10 bases. After removal of 6 bases from V and 0 bases from J, the junction contained 8 bases not matched to a gene. Germline CDR1 MNHNS, CDR2 SASEGT. The CDR3 is 16 amino acids. The CDR3 nucleotides read TGTGCCAGCAGGGGGACAGGGGTTGAAATCTCCTACGAGCAGTACTTC. Its translation: CASRGTGVEISYEQYF.